The entry that follows covers one T cell receptor beta chain sequence. This entry is derived from a study of blood T cell repertoires in COVID-19. As for the study in general: The origin of the acute and convalescent COVID-19 samples was the United States, Italy and Spain. PBMCs, B-cell-depleted T cells, or T cells provided the cDNA or gDNA that made up the material.

Original analysis: From reference gene primer amplification, estimates of nucleated cell counts were derived. The assay was immunoSEQ multiplex PCR, and TCRdb's table has in-frame clones only and misses some. From that table come the V and J calls and clone size; the DNA was used to work out D and trimming. The sample holds a few hundred thousand clones; 88% are singletons and the top ten take roughly 4%. The CDR3 sequence is 13 residues long. The germline gives CDR1 LNHNV, CDR2 YYDKDF (reference sequence). Deletions cut 3 bases from V and 8 bases from J, with 11 bases between. The gene calls are TRBV15 and TRBJ1-3; D may be TRBD1 (6 bases). The sequence came from a man aged 60 to 75 who had recovered from COVID-19. The sequenced sample consisted of peripheral blood. Here the CDR3 reads CATSRQGLDTIYF. The CDR3 nucleotides read TGTGCCACCAGCAGGCAGGGGCTAGACACCATATATTTT. The full variable domain, rest sourced from reference TRBV15 and TRBJ1-3, is DAMVIQNPRYQVTQFGKPVTLSCSQTLNHNVMYWYQQKSSQAPKLLFHYYDKDFNNEADTPDNFQSRRPNTSFCFLDIRSPGLGDTAMYLCATSRQGLDTIYFGEGSWLTVV.